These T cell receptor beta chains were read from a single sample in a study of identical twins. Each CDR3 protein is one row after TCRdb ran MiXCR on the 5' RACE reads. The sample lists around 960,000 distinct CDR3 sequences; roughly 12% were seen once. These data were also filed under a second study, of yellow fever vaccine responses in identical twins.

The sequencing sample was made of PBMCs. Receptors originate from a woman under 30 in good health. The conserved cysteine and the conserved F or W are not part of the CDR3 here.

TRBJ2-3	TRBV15	ATSRDKDTQY
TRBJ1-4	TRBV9	ASSPTVGGGGEKLF
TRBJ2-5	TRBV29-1	SVDTSGRALETQY
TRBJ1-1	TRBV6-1	ASTRTAGTEAF
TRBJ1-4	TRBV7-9	ASSPPGQGLANEKLF
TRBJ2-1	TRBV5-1	ASSLVRADRRTNNEQF
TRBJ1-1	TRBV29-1	SVEKGAYTEAF
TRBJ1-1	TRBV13	ASSFTLTEAF
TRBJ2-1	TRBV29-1	SGKGPNNEKF
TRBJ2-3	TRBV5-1	ASSLDRTGDTQY
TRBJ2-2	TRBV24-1	ATWGQGGTGELF
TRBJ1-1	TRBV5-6	ASSLVAGYTEAF
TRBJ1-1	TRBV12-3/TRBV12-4	ASSPTRGPAEAF
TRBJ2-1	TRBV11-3	ASSLVILIPGQPDHSYNEQF
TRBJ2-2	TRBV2	ASSQGRLTGELF
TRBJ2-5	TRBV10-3	AISQSGQRETQY
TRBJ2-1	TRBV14	ASSHKRDPAREQF
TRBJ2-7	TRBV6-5	ASSYSPGQANYEQY
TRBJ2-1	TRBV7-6	ASSAILYNEQF
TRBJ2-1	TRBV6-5	ASSSLAGGSHEQF
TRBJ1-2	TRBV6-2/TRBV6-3	ATGQGNYGYT
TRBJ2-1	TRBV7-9	ASSSTSGAIHYNEQF
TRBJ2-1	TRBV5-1	ASSPGTPNQF
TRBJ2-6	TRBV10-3	AITEEGQISGANVLT
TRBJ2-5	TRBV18	ASSRRIRTETQY
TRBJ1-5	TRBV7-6	ASSLVEGGGQPQH
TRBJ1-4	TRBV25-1	ASSESGQGAIRKLF
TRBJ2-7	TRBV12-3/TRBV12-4	ASTFGTESYEQY
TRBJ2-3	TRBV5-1	ASSLASPRDTQY
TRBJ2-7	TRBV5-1	ASSSWTGNSYEQY
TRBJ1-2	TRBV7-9	ASSLVSRVSGYT
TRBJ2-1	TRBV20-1	SARDTGQASYNEQF
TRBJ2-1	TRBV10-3	AISESTSGGRYNEQF